The 17 T cell receptor beta chains given below trace back to one sample, sequenced in a study of somatic mutations in cytotoxic T cells in rheumatoid arthritis. Sequencing used immunoSEQ multiplex PCR; TCRdb keeps in-frame clones, though not all of them. The top ten hold roughly 7.5% of the sample, which has about 3,900 clones, approximately 93% seen once. Specimen: CD8+ T cells sorted from blood. The receptor source for this set is a woman aged 55-75 years with rheumatoid arthritis.

The chain employs TRBV7-9 and TRBJ2-2; TRBD2 agrees at 9 bases. The CDR3 consists of 14 residues. CDR1 is SEHNR, CDR2 FQNEAQ, per germline (reference sequence). With 5 bases clipped from V and 7 bases from J, the junction kept 5 bases outside the gene matches. The CDR3 is CASSVGLAGGELFF. CDR3 sequence (DNA): TGTGCCAGCAGCGTGGGACTAGCTGGCGGGGAGCTGTTTTTT.

The rearrangement uses TRBV18 and TRBJ2-3; 8 bases are shared with TRBD2. V shed 3 bases and J 1 base; nucleotides not matched to a gene: 6. Germline loops: CDR1 KGHSH, CDR2 LQKENI. The CDR3 has 16 residues. The DNA of the CDR3 is TGTGCCAGCTCACCTTCCGTCGGGGGGGGCACAGATACGCAGTATTTT. It encodes CASSPSVGGGTDTQYF.

The chain is built from TRBV7-9 and TRBJ1-5, with D uncertain. The germline V and J ends were trimmed by 6 bases and 6 bases, with 9 bases remaining between them. CDR3 length equals 12 residues. Germline V gene data show CDR1 as SEHNR and CDR2 as FQNEAQ (reference sequence). CDR3 sequence reads: CASSLLGQPQHF. CDR3 coding DNA: TGTGCCAGCAGTCTCCTAGGTCAGCCCCAGCATTTT.

The rearrangement joins TRBV6-4 to TRBJ1-1; no firm D call. The V gene lost 4 bases and the J gene lost 1 base, with 7 bases spanning the gap. In germline, CDR1 is MRHNA, CDR2 SNTAGT. This CDR3 comprises 13 residues. This chain's CDR3 is CASSVAGNTEAFF. In DNA form, the CDR3 reads TGTGCCAGCAGTGTAGCGGGGAACACTGAAGCTTTCTTT.

This chain joins TRBV4-1 and TRBJ2-7; TRBD2 matches at 13 bases. Germline-derived CDR1 and CDR2 are MGHRA and YSYEKL. This CDR3 contains 15 residues. V lost 4 bases to trimming and J lost 5 bases; unmatched junction nucleotides: 5. CDR3 nucleotide sequence: TGCGCCAGCAGCCTACTAGCGGGAGGGCCCAACGAGCAGTACTTC. This encodes CASSLLAGGPNEQYF.

This sequence joins TRBV7-9 and TRBJ1-1; D remains ambiguous. The germline gives CDR1 SEHNR, CDR2 FQNEAQ (reference sequence). This CDR3 comprises 12 residues. Deletions cut 3 bases from V and 8 bases from J, with 10 bases between. This CDR3 reads CASSFRGGEAFF. The CDR3 DNA is TGTGCCAGCAGCTTCCGGGGAGGGGAAGCTTTCTTT. Combining the CDR3 with reference TRBV7-9 and TRBJ1-1 gives the whole variable domain DTGVSQNPRHKITKRGQNVTFRCDPISEHNRLYWYRQTLGQGPEFLTYFQNEAQLEKSRLLSDRFSAERPKGSFSTLEIQRTEQGDSAMYLCASSFRGGEAFFGQGTRLTVV.

The chain has TRBV7-8 and TRBJ1-2, with 8 bases lining up with TRBD1. CDR1 is SGHVS and CDR2 is FQNEAQ in the germline V gene. This CDR3 is built from 14 residues. V lost 4 bases to trimming and J lost 3 bases; unmatched junction nucleotides: 4. In nucleotides, the CDR3 is TGTGCCAGCAGCTGGGACAGGACCGACTATGGCTACACCTTC. It is translated as CASSWDRTDYGYTF.

This CDR3 is CASSSYTDTQYF. CDR3 DNA: TGTGCCAGCAGCTCCTACACAGATACGCAGTATTTT. This rearrangement joins TRBV7-9 to TRBJ2-3; D remains ambiguous. The germline V gene has CDR1 SEHNR and CDR2 FQNEAQ (reference sequence). V was cut by 4 bases and J by 2 bases, with 4 bases left in between. The length of the CDR3 is 12 residues.

The chain links TRBV9 to TRBJ2-7; 7 bases map to TRBD2. CDR1 and CDR2 from the germline V gene are SGDLS and YYNGEE. J lost 0 bases, V lost 0 bases, and 9 bases had no gene match. This CDR3 region has 17 residues. The CDR3 DNA sequence: TGTGCCAGCAGCGTAGTTTTCAGCGGGGTGAGCTCCTACGAGCAGTACGTC. Translated: CASSVVFSGVSSYEQYV.

V usage is TRBV9 and J usage is TRBJ2-3; D ambiguous. This CDR3 has 17 amino acids. Germline CDR1 SGDLS, CDR2 YYNGEE. V was clipped by 0 bases and J by 0 bases, with 14 bases between them. For the CDR3, the DNA is TGTGCCAGCAGCGTAGCATCTACTTCACTTAGCACAGATACGCAGTATTTT. This codes for CASSVASTSLSTDTQYF.

This clone occurred once. The V and J genes are TRBV29-1 and TRBJ1-1; maybe TRBD1 (5 bases). Germline V gene lookup returns CDR1 SQVTM and CDR2 ANQGSEA. The CDR3 covers 13 residues. Trimming left V 5 bases short and J 4 bases short, with 14 bases between. CDR3 bases: TGCAGCGTTACAACGGGGGAGGGCACTGAAGCTTTCTTT. Amino acid sequence: CSVTTGEGTEAFF.

The J gene is TRBJ2-3, the V gene TRBV19; 10 nucleotides align to TRBD1. J was trimmed by 2 bases and V by 0 bases; bases with no gene match: 5. Germline V gene sequence: CDR1 LNHDA, CDR2 SQIVND (reference sequence). This CDR3 contains 17 residues. The CDR3 sequence is CASSIDWTGGITDTQYF. CDR3 nucleotide sequence: TGTGCCAGTAGTATAGATTGGACAGGGGGAATCACAGATACGCAGTATTTT.

V and J are TRBV6-5 and TRBJ1-1, with a possible D match to TRBD1 (6 bases). The ends were cut back, 2 bases at V and 1 base at J, with 14 bases in the middle. CDR1 is MNHEY and CDR2 is SVGAGI in the germline V gene. The CDR3 is 16 amino acids. This CDR3 is CASSYHPGQANTEAFF. CDR3 DNA: TGTGCCAGCAGTTACCACCCGGGACAAGCGAACACTGAAGCTTTCTTT.

As DNA, the CDR3 is TGTGCCAGCAGCCGTGGACAGGGGGCAAACGAGCAGTACTTC. Translated, it gives CASSRGQGANEQYF. This chain links TRBV7-9 with TRBJ2-5; 11 bases match TRBD1. The J call is uncertain, as TRBJ2-7 better fits the DNA end. The CDR3 is 14 amino acids. The germline CDR1 and CDR2 sequences are SEHNR and FQNEAQ (reference sequence).

In DNA, the CDR3 is TGTGCCAGCAGTCTACTAGCGGGAGTGGTCGATGAGCAGTTCTTC. Its protein is CASSLLAGVVDEQFF. V and J are TRBV2 and TRBJ2-1; 11 positions agree with TRBD2. The CDR3 consists of 15 residues. The V segment lost 5 bases and the J segment 8 bases; nucleotides outside the gene matches: 8. The germline CDR1 and CDR2 sequences are SNHLY and FYNNEI.

The chain joins TRBV11-2 to TRBJ2-3, with TRBD2 identical over 10 bases. The CDR3 extends over 15 amino acids. Trimming removed 0 bases from V and 4 bases from J; junction bases left unmatched: 1. Germline V CDR1 and CDR2: SGHAT, FQNNGV. The DNA for the CDR3 is TGTGCCAGCAGCTTAGATAGCGGGGGGTCAGATACGCAGTATTTT. It codes for CASSLDSGGSDTQYF.

Turning to this clone: Other DNA sequences in the sample encode the same CDR3. J is TRBJ1-2 and V is TRBV5-6, with TRBD1 identical over 11 bases. This CDR3 comprises 15 residues. CDR1 and CDR2 from the germline V gene are SGHDT and YYEEEE. V dropped 5 bases and J dropped 4; count of bases not matched to a gene: 7. Here the CDR3 DNA reads TGTGCCAGCAGTTCCTGGACAGGGGGCAGCTATGGCTACACCTTC. Its protein product is CASSSWTGGSYGYTF. Combining the CDR3 with reference TRBV5-6 and TRBJ1-2 gives the whole variable domain DAGVTQSPTHLIKTRGQQVTLRCSPKSGHDTVSWYQQALGQGPQFIFQYYEEEERQRGNFPDRFSGHQFPNYSSELNVNALLLGDSALYLCASSSWTGGSYGYTFGSGTRLTVV.